The source of this T cell receptor beta chain is a study of T-cell reconstitution after alpha-beta-depleted transplantation in children. Unique molecular identifiers featured in how the TCRbeta library was prepared. TCRdb called the PCR reads again in MiXCR, with one record for every CDR3 protein. Of 420,000 or so distinct CDR3 sequences listed, roughly a tenth are singletons. This clonotype was counted ten times or more. CDR1 is LGHNA, CDR2 YNFKEQ, per germline. Losses at the gene ends were 5 bases for V and 2 bases for J; bases not matched to a gene: 3. CDR3 length: 15 amino acids. The material sequenced was PBMCs from the stem cell graft donor, taken from the stem cell graft. The rearrangement links TRBV4-2 to TRBJ2-7, with 13 bases lining up with TRBD2. The TCR comes from a human donor who donated a stem cell graft to a child with acute myeloid leukemia. This CDR3 is CASSSGLAGAYEQYF. In nucleotides, the CDR3 is TGTGCCAGCAGCTCCGGACTAGCGGGAGCCTACGAGCAGTACTTC.